This T cell receptor beta chain was sequenced during a study of somatic mutations in cytotoxic T cells in rheumatoid arthritis. Overall study context: Right after diagnosis, and before any treatment had started, patient peripheral blood (almost 31 ml EDTA) was drawn. Certain T-cell populations stained with V beta antibodies were FACS-sorted to nearly 100% purity, and V beta1+ cells were TCRB-sequenced.

V was clipped by 5 bases and J by 4 bases, with 5 bases between them. The germline V gene encodes CDR1 LNHDA and CDR2 SQIVND (reference sequence). This CDR3 is 11 amino acids long. As for this clone: What it binds is not known.

Positive magnetic bead selection separated CD4+ and CD8+ cells, and flow cytometry confirmed purity. Libraries were prepared by immunoSEQ multiplex PCR; TCRdb keeps only in-frame clonotypes and omits some of them. There are over 15,000 clones in the sample; approximately 80% occur only once, and 11% to 15% lies in the top ten. Notes on the study in general: Nobody knew which antigens the expanded CD8+ clones targeted.

This chain joins TRBV19 and TRBJ1-1, with D uncertain. The sequenced material came from CD8+ T cells sorted from blood. The TCR was taken from an adult with rheumatoid arthritis. In DNA, the CDR3 is TGTGCCAGTAGTCAACCCACTGAAGCTTTCTTT. It is translated as CASSQPTEAFF.